Listed below are T cell receptor beta chains from one sample, sequenced in a study of blood T cell repertoires in COVID-19. Sequencing used immunoSEQ multiplex PCR; TCRdb keeps in-frame clones, though not all of them. The table records 250,000 or so clones, 75% to 90% of them present only once. What was sequenced was PBMCs or T cells enriched from blood (not recorded which). The source of these receptors is a woman between 50 and 59 years old who had recovered from COVID-19. Each CDR3 is given with its conserved first and last residue. Each record gives: clone size, V gene, J gene, D gene, CDR3 length, CDR3 protein, CDR3 DNA. The D gene is left open where the match is weak. The size field is filled for only some rows; it gives once, few, many or a size class.

>-|TRBV19|TRBJ2-7|-|13
CASSIISGAEQYF
TGTGCCAGTAGTATTATTTCTGGGGCCGAGCAGTACTTC
>-|TRBV5-1|TRBJ2-1|TRBD2|16
CASSLLASGGYNEQFF
TGCGCCAGCAGCTTGTTGGCTAGCGGGGGGTACAATGAGCAGTTCTTC
>-|TRBV18|TRBJ2-5|-|14
CASSPPSRGETQYF
TGTGCCAGCTCACCACCGTCCAGGGGAGAGACCCAGTACTTC
>-|TRBV28|TRBJ1-2|-|12
CASSRSSYGYTF
TGTGCCAGCAGTAGATCCAGCTATGGCTACACCTTC
>-|TRBV5-1|TRBJ2-3|-|15
CASSFYRGGTDTQYF
TGCGCCAGCAGCTTCTACAGGGGGGGTACAGATACGCAGTATTTT
>-|TRBV7-8|TRBJ1-1|TRBD1|17
CASSPPLRDRGNTEAFF
TGTGCCAGCAGCCCCCCACTCCGGGACAGGGGTAACACTGAAGCTTTCTTT
>once|TRBV7-2|TRBJ2-1|-|14
CASSTSTGYNEQFF
TGTGCCAGCAGCACCTCTACGGGGTACAATGAGCAGTTCTTC
>once|TRBV5-6|TRBJ2-1|TRBD2|16
CASSRKLAGAHNEQFF
TGTGCCAGCAGCCGCAAACTAGCGGGAGCGCACAATGAGCAGTTCTTC
>-|TRBV2|TRBJ2-6|-|16
CASKAGGLSGANVLTF
TGTGCCAGCAAGGCGGGCGGACTCTCTGGGGCCAACGTCCTGACTTTC
>-|TRBV10-3|TRBJ1-1|TRBD1|16
CAISESGTGGPTEAFF
TGTGCCATCAGTGAGTCTGGGACAGGGGGCCCGACTGAAGCTTTCTTT
>-|TRBV3-1/TRBV3-2|TRBJ1-6|-|18
CASSQEGSAGFRDSPLHF
TGTGCCAGCAGCCAAGAAGGCTCGGCCGGTTTTCGGGATTCACCCCTCCACTTT
>-|TRBV28|TRBJ1-5|TRBD1|15
CASSWTGGVSQPQHF
TGTGCCAGCAGTTGGACAGGGGGGGTTAGTCAGCCCCAGCATTTT
>-|TRBV12-3/TRBV12-4|TRBJ1-3|-|13
CASKPPGVNTIYF
TGTGCCAGCAAACCTCCGGGGGTTAACACCATATATTTT
>-|TRBV11-2|TRBJ2-7|-|12
CASSFPNYEQYF
TGTGCCAGCAGCTTTCCAAACTACGAGCAGTACTTC
>many|TRBV12-3/TRBV12-4|TRBJ2-7|-|13
CASSLGSWSEQYF
TGTGCCAGCAGTTTAGGGTCCTGGAGCGAGCAGTACTTC
>-|TRBV10-3|TRBJ2-3|-|14
CAISESHRTDTQYF
TGTGCCATCAGTGAGTCTCATCGCACAGATACGCAGTATTTT
>-|TRBV5-1|TRBJ2-7|TRBD2|15
CASSPGLAYSYEQYF
TGCGCCAGCAGCCCGGGACTAGCCTATTCCTACGAGCAGTACTTC
>-|TRBV5-1|TRBJ2-7|-|16
CASSFDGEYPFKEQYF
TGCGCCAGCAGCTTTGACGGGGAATACCCTTTTAAGGAGCAGTACTTC
>-|TRBV10-1|TRBJ1-3|-|13
CASSTGTGNTIYF
TGCGCCAGCAGTACCGGGACTGGAAACACCATATATTTT
>-|TRBV27|TRBJ2-2|-|13
CASSFPGSGELFF
TGTGCCAGCAGTTTCCCAGGAAGCGGGGAGCTGTTTTTT
>-|TRBV19|TRBJ2-3|TRBD1|15
CASSIRDSSTDTQYF
TGTGCCAGTAGTATCCGGGACAGTAGCACAGATACGCAGTATTTT
>-|TRBV15|TRBJ1-4|-|18
CATSRDFSVWAENEKLFF
TGTGCCACCAGCAGAGATTTTTCGGTCTGGGCCGAAAATGAAAAACTGTTTTTT
>-|TRBV18|TRBJ2-5|-|17
CASSPVLGADRGETQYF
TGTGCCAGCTCACCAGTTTTAGGGGCGGACCGTGGAGAGACCCAGTACTTC
>-|TRBV5-4|TRBJ2-2|-|16
CASSLGQWTSTGELFF
TGTGCCAGCAGCTTGGGACAGTGGACGTCCACCGGGGAGCTGTTTTTT
>-|TRBV13|TRBJ2-3|-|15
CASSFPPSGTDTQYF
TGTGCCAGCAGCTTTCCTCCCTCCGGTACAGATACGCAGTATTTT